The 27 T cell receptor beta chains in this list originate from one sample, sequenced in a study of cytomegalovirus exposure and HLA in healthy donors. The PCR made use of 60 Vbeta and 13 Jbeta primers. Clones were read by immunoSEQ multiplex PCR, and TCRdb kept only the in-frame ones, dropping some. The data hold more than 200,000 clones, with about 83% observed a single time. Material: PBMCs. Receptors were obtained from a girl aged 10 to 17 in good health and CMV-seronegative.

The rearrangement joins TRBV28 to TRBJ1-5, with a possible D match to TRBD1 (6 bases). V lost 5 bases and J 0 bases, leaving 23 bases between the germline ends. CDR1 is MDHEN, CDR2 SYDVKM, per germline. The CDR3 loop spans 19 amino acids. For the CDR3, the DNA is TGTGCCAGCAGTGTTGCAGGATTCACAACAGGGTATAGCAATCAGCCCCAGCATTTT. It encodes CASSVAGFTTGYSNQPQHF.

This chain joins TRBV7-9 and TRBJ1-5; 8 bases match TRBD1. In germline, CDR1 is SEHNR, CDR2 FQNEAQ (reference sequence). There are 14 residues in the CDR3. The V segment lost 5 bases and the J segment 4 bases; nucleotides outside the gene matches: 4. This CDR3 is CASSRTGGNQPQHF. CDR3 bases: TGTGCCAGCAGCCGAACAGGGGGGAATCAGCCCCAGCATTTT.

The chain carries TRBV7-9 and TRBJ1-1, with D uncertain. This CDR3 comprises 14 residues. V gave up 2 bases and J gave up 6 bases, with 13 bases separating them. CDR1 is SEHNR, CDR2 FQNEAQ, per germline (reference sequence). CDR3: CASSLNTQKPEAFF. CDR3 DNA sequence: TGTGCCAGCAGCTTAAATACGCAGAAACCTGAAGCTTTCTTT.

The CDR3 sequence is CASSLAGTQETQYF. The CDR3 DNA reads TGTGCCAGCAGCTTGGCTGGGACTCAAGAGACCCAGTACTTC. The V gene is TRBV5-5, the J gene TRBJ2-5; D possibly corresponds to TRBD2 (6 bases). From germline, CDR1 is SGHKS and CDR2 YYEKEE (reference sequence). V lost 0 bases to trimming and J lost 2 bases, with 8 bases between them. The CDR3 is made up of 14 amino acids.

The rearrangement uses TRBV28 and TRBJ1-1; D might be TRBD1 (6 bases). The CDR3 runs to 14 residues. Germline CDR1 reads MDHEN; CDR2 reads SYDVKM. Trimming pared 4 bases from V and 4 bases from J, leaving 13 bases between. CDR3 amino acids: CASSYRVRSTEAFF. Here the CDR3 DNA reads TGTGCCAGCAGTTACAGGGTGAGATCCACTGAAGCTTTCTTT.

The chain combines TRBV7-2 with TRBJ1-2, with D tentatively TRBD1 (5 bases). With 5 bases removed from V and 0 bases from J, the gap between germline ends came to 10 bases. CDR1 is SGHTA, CDR2 FQGNSA, per germline. CDR3 size: 14 residues. The CDR3 loop reads CASSPGGSNYGYTF. In DNA form, the CDR3 reads TGTGCCAGCAGCCCGGGGGGGTCTAACTATGGCTACACCTTC.

V is TRBV29-1 and J is TRBJ2-4; weak D call: TRBD1 (6 bases). CDR1 and CDR2 (germline): SQVTM, ANQGSEA. CDR3 size: 12 residues. Trimming took 4 bases from V and 8 from J, leaving 12 bases between them. CDR3 protein: CSVVVRGDIQYF. CDR3 sequence (DNA): TGCAGCGTTGTAGTCAGGGGAGACATTCAGTACTTC.

The chain recombines TRBV28 with TRBJ1-2, with D hard to call. V lost 4 bases, J lost 1 base, and 16 bases lay in between. CDR1 is MDHEN, CDR2 SYDVKM, per germline. The CDR3 totals 16 residues. The CDR3 DNA reads TGTGCCAGCAGTTCTCCGTCTTTAGGAGGTAACTATGGCTACACCTTC. Protein product: CASSSPSLGGNYGYTF.

V is TRBV7-9 and J is TRBJ1-3; D call uncertain. There are 16 residues in the CDR3. From germline, CDR1 is SEHNR and CDR2 FQNEAQ (reference sequence). With 1 base removed from V and 0 bases from J, the gap between germline ends came to 10 bases. The CDR3 nucleotides are TGTGCCAGCAGCTTAGGTCCAGTTCTCTCTGGAAACACCATATATTTT. It translates to CASSLGPVLSGNTIYF.

The chain couples TRBV4-2 to TRBJ1-1; 10 positions match TRBD1. The junction had 12 bases not matched to a gene; V was cut back by 5 bases and J by 6 bases. The CDR3 has 16 residues. Germline CDR1 reads LGHNA; CDR2 reads YNFKEQ. The CDR3 nucleotides are TGTGCCAGCAGCGCCGGGACAGGGGAAAGGTTGTCTGAAGCTTTCTTT. Amino acid sequence: CASSAGTGERLSEAFF.

The J gene is TRBJ2-7, the V gene TRBV9; 8 nucleotides line up with TRBD2. J lost 7 bases, V lost 2 bases, and 14 bases had no gene match. CDR3 length equals 16 residues. Germline V lookup: CDR1 SGDLS, CDR2 YYNGEE. The DNA of the CDR3 is TGTGCCAGCAGCGTGGATGCCCGAGCGGGAGCGGGTGAGCAGTACTTC. Translating gives CASSVDARAGAGEQYF.

The chain links TRBV30 to TRBJ1-5, with 7 bases that match TRBD1. The ends lost 3 bases at V and 0 bases at J; junction bases unmatched: 5. The CDR3 covers 15 residues. Per the germline V gene, CDR1 is GTSNPN and CDR2 is SVGIG (reference sequence). CDR3 in amino acids: CAWSRQGYSNQPQHF. DNA of the CDR3: TGTGCCTGGAGCAGACAGGGTTATAGCAATCAGCCCCAGCATTTT.

This clone was seen just once. CDR3 region: CASSPTGGSGSIHREQFF. The CDR3, as DNA: TGTGCCAGCAGCCCAACGGGGGGTAGCGGGAGTATCCACAGGGAGCAGTTCTTC. The V call is TRBV9, the J call TRBJ2-1; 9 bases are shared with TRBD2. Germline V gene sequence: CDR1 SGDLS, CDR2 YYNGEE. The CDR3 covers 18 residues. With V trimmed by 4 bases and J by 10 bases, 21 bases remained unmatched.

The V call is TRBV7-2, the J call TRBJ2-7; 8 bases are a match to TRBD2. This CDR3 is 15 amino acids long. Trimming cost V 5 bases and J 4 bases; bases outside gene matches: 10. Germline V gene data show CDR1 as SGHTA and CDR2 as FQGNSA. For the CDR3, the DNA is TGTGCCAGCAGCCCCGAAAGTCTAGCGGGTTACGAGCAGTACTTC. Translated: CASSPESLAGYEQYF.

In this sample, this clone turned up once. The chain joins TRBV4-2 to TRBJ2-4; 7 bases map to TRBD1. From germline, CDR1 is LGHNA and CDR2 YNFKEQ. The V segment lost 3 bases and the J segment 2 bases; nucleotides outside the gene matches: 16. The CDR3 runs to 19 residues. CDR3 sequence reads: CASSQTTHDRDRSKNIQYF. The CDR3 DNA follows: TGTGCCAGCAGCCAGACAACTCACGACAGGGATAGGTCCAAAAACATTCAGTACTTC.

The chain carries TRBV6-4 and TRBJ2-1; D is undetermined. V was trimmed by 4 bases and J by 9 bases, leaving 13 bases between them. Germline loops: CDR1 MRHNA, CDR2 SNTAGT. CDR3 length: 13 amino acids. The CDR3, as DNA: TGTGCCAGCAGTGTACTACCCCTGGGTGAGCAGTTCTTC. Encoded protein: CASSVLPLGEQFF.

The V and J genes are TRBV30 and TRBJ2-5, with D perhaps matching TRBD1 (5 bases). The DNA end lines up better with TRBJ2-7; the J call may be wrong. This CDR3 has 18 residues. From germline, CDR1 is GTSNPN and CDR2 SVGIG (reference sequence). The CDR3 bases are TGTGCCTGGAGTGTACCCCCAAACAGGCCCCTGGCCTCCTACGAGCAGTACTTC. As protein: CAWSVPPNRPLASYEQYF.

This chain links TRBV9 with TRBJ1-1; a weak D match, TRBD1 (5 bases). Germline V CDR1 and CDR2: SGDLS, YYNGEE. Trimming left V 0 bases short and J 3 bases short, with 12 bases between. The CDR3 is made up of 15 amino acids. The CDR3 protein is CASSVVAREDTEAFF. CDR3 DNA sequence: TGTGCCAGCAGCGTAGTAGCCAGGGAGGACACTGAAGCTTTCTTT.

The CDR3 sequence is CASSYHTVAIYF. The CDR3, as DNA: TGTGCCAGCAGTTACCACACCGTGGCCATATATTTT. This rearrangement joins TRBV28 to TRBJ1-3; D is unresolved. This CDR3 region has 12 residues. Trimming left V 4 bases short and J 11 bases short, with 12 bases between. The germline V gene encodes CDR1 MDHEN and CDR2 SYDVKM.

This chain uses TRBV5-4 with TRBJ1-1; D call uncertain. The ends were cut back, 0 bases at V and 0 bases at J, with 9 bases in the middle. The CDR3 covers 15 residues. Germline V gene sequence: CDR1 SGHNT, CDR2 YYREEE (reference sequence). In nucleotides, the CDR3 is TGTGCCAGCAGCTTGGCCCTATCGGTGAACACTGAAGCTTTCTTT. It specifies CASSLALSVNTEAFF.

This sequence joins TRBV6-5 and TRBJ2-7; weak D call: TRBD2 (5 bases). Germline values: CDR1 MNHEY, CDR2 SVGAGI. V lost 9 bases to trimming and J lost 0 bases, with 12 bases between them. The CDR3 sequence is 13 residues long. CDR3 protein: CASRTLISYEQYF. Written as DNA, the CDR3 is TGTGCCAGTCGGACTCTTATCTCCTACGAGCAGTACTTC.

V usage is TRBV6-6 and J usage is TRBJ2-5; TRBD2 might be the D (6 bases). The length of the CDR3 is 15 residues. V shed 3 bases and J shed 2 bases, with 13 bases lying between them. The V gene's germline CDR1 is MNHNY and CDR2 SVGAGI (reference sequence). The CDR3 coding sequence is TGTGCCAGCAGTTATCGAGCGGGTAGGCAAGAGACCCAGTACTTC. It codes for CASSYRAGRQETQYF.

This rearrangement joins TRBV10-2 to TRBJ2-3; 8 bases are shared with TRBD2. The germline V gene encodes CDR1 WSHSY and CDR2 SAAADI. CDR3 length: 16 amino acids. The ends lost 7 bases at V and 2 bases at J; junction bases unmatched: 11. DNA of the CDR3: TGCGCCAGCACTCAAAGGGCGGGGGGTCTCACAGATACGCAGTATTTT. Protein sequence: CASTQRAGGLTDTQYF.

This clone was seen only once. V is TRBV4-1 and J is TRBJ2-1, with D possibly matching TRBD2 (6 bases). Germline CDR1 MGHRA, CDR2 YSYEKL. This CDR3 is built from 18 residues. Trimming removed 2 bases from V and 0 bases from J, with 17 bases in between. The CDR3 DNA follows: TGCGCCAGCAGCCAACTACGGGAGACTGCGAGCTCCTACAATGAGCAGTTCTTC. As protein: CASSQLRETASSYNEQFF.

This chain links TRBV5-1 with TRBJ2-1; 10 nucleotides align to TRBD2. This CDR3 spans 15 amino acids. CDR1 and CDR2 (germline): SGHRS, YFSETQ. V trimming: 4 bases; J trimming: 5 bases; junction bases outside the gene matches: 6. The CDR3 nucleotides are TGCGCCAGCAGCCTAACTAGCGGGACCAACAATGAGCAGTTCTTC. This sequence encodes CASSLTSGTNNEQFF.

This chain links TRBV28 with TRBJ1-2; TRBD1 agrees at 11 bases. Germline lookup yields CDR1 MDHEN and CDR2 SYDVKM. V dropped 4 bases and J dropped 8; count of bases not matched to a gene: 6. The CDR3 is 14 amino acids. The CDR3 spells CASSSQGQGGGYTF. CDR3 nucleotides: TGTGCCAGCAGTTCCCAGGGACAGGGGGGAGGCTACACCTTC.

The genes are TRBV7-8 and TRBJ2-7; TRBD1 might be the D (5 bases). The CDR3 extends over 12 amino acids. V was pared by 0 bases and J by 6 bases, with 6 bases between. Germline V gene lookup returns CDR1 SGHVS and CDR2 FQNEAQ. CDR3 amino acids: CASSLAQGEQYF. In DNA form, the CDR3 reads TGTGCCAGCAGCTTAGCGCAGGGCGAGCAGTACTTC. The whole variable domain, filled in from reference TRBV7-8 and TRBJ2-7, reads GAGVSQSPRYKVAKRGQDVALRCDPISGHVSLFWYQQALGQGPEFLTYFQNEAQLDKSGLPSDRFFAERPEGSVSTLKIQRTQQEDSAVYLCASSLAQGEQYFGPGTRLTVT.